Listed below are T cell receptor beta chains from one sample, sequenced in a study of chemoradiotherapy in HPV16-positive cancers. Some clones are missing from TCRdb's copy, which holds only in-frame ones; the method was immunoSEQ multiplex PCR. Here the sample spans approximately 8,000 clones, around 62% being singletons. Sampling was conducted from a patient who underwent chemoradiotherapy. Every receptor here comes from a human donor with HPV-associated anogenital cancer. The conserved cysteine and the conserved F or W are not part of the CDR3 here. The size of a clone is reported for some rows only, either as once, few or many, or as a class for expanded clones.

j_gene	v_gene	abundance	len	CDR3aa
TRBJ2-5	TRBV28	.	13	ASRPSGHLQETQY
TRBJ2-3	TRBV9	few	12	ASSVGASTDTQY
TRBJ1-1	TRBV9	once	12	ASSEQLSFSEAF
TRBJ2-3	TRBV2	.	9	ASSSTDTQY
TRBJ2-1	TRBV11-2	few	12	ASSPNRAYNEQF
TRBJ1-6	TRBV19	.	14	ASSNHRTGSTAPLH
TRBJ1-1	TRBV13	.	11	ASLRAGGTEAF
TRBJ1-1	TRBV9	.	12	ASSSSGRGTEAF
TRBJ2-1	TRBV5-4	few	13	ASSLGPGAQNEQF
TRBJ2-5	TRBV9	.	14	ASSVNGVGKEETQY
TRBJ2-3	TRBV5-6	.	13	ASSLMGLYTDTQY
TRBJ2-3	TRBV5-8	.	13	ASSKTGASTDTQY
TRBJ1-1	TRBV5-1	.	11	ASSKGTNTEAF
TRBJ2-1	TRBV7-6	.	14	ASSLVAGTRSNEQF
TRBJ2-1	TRBV7-2	.	9	ASSNRGEQF
TRBJ2-7	TRBV19	few	12	ASSIAGGSYEQY